This T cell receptor beta chain was sequenced in a study of blood T cell repertoires in COVID-19. Trimming took off 1 base at V and 3 bases at J, with 12 bases between the two ends. Germline loops: CDR1 KGHSH, CDR2 LQKENI. This CDR3 is built from 15 residues. Produced via immunoSEQ multiplex PCR; TCRdb's table is partial and in-frame only. Seen here are about 370,000 clones, 75% to 90% observed once, and the top ten hold less than 1.2%. This receptor was identified in a man aged 18 to 29 who had recovered from COVID-19. The sample taken for sequencing was PBMCs or T cells enriched from blood (not recorded which). This sequence joins TRBV18 and TRBJ1-1, with a weak D call TRBD1 (5 bases). The CDR3 DNA reads as TGTGCCAGCTCACCACGGTCAGGGTTTGACACTGAAGCTTTCTTT. It codes for CASSPRSGFDTEAFF. Full variable domain (outside the CDR3, taken from reference TRBV18 and TRBJ1-1): NAGVMQNPRHLVRRRGQEARLRCSPMKGHSHVYWYRQLPEEGLKFMVYLQKENIIDESGMPKERFSAEFPKEGPSILRIQQVVRGDSAAYFCASSPRSGFDTEAFFGQGTRLTVV.